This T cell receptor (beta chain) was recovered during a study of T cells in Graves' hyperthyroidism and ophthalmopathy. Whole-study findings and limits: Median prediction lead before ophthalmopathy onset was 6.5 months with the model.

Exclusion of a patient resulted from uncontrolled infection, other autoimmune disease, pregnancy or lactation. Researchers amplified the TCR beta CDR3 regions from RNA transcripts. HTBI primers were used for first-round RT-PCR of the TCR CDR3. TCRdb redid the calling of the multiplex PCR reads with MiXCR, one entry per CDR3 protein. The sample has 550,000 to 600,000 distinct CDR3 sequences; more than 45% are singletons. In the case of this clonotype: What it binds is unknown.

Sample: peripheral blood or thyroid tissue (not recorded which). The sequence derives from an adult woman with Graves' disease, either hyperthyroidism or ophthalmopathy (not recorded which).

CDR3 region: CASSLAPVAVTYEQYF. Here the CDR3 DNA reads TGTGCCAGCAGCTTAGCACCCGTAGCGGTAACCTACGAGCAGTACTTC. The chain couples TRBV7-2 to TRBJ2-7, with D maybe TRBD2 (6 bases). Germline V CDR1 and CDR2: SGHTA, FQGNSA. CDR3 length: 16 amino acids. Trimming shortened V by 0 bases and J by 2 bases, and 14 bases separated the two germline ends.